Below are 13 T cell receptor beta chains sequenced from a single sample in a study of cytomegalovirus exposure and HLA in healthy donors. It was with 60 Vbeta and 13 Jbeta primers that the PCR ran. Assay used: immunoSEQ multiplex PCR; TCRdb lists only in-frame clones, some missing. The repertoire has approximately 91,000 clones, 70% to 85% of them found once; the top ten carry 10%. The sample consisted of PBMCs. These receptors were taken from a human donor in good health.

This clone was found once. V gene TRBV5-1 combines with J gene TRBJ2-5, with D tentatively TRBD2 (5 bases). V shed 8 bases and J shed 5 bases, with 13 bases lying between them. Germline assignment: CDR1 SGHRS and CDR2 YFSETQ. The CDR3 has 12 residues. CDR3 DNA: TGCGCCAGTAGCACGGGGTGGGAGACCCAGTACTTC. Amino acids: CASSTGWETQYF.

This chain links TRBV9 with TRBJ2-2; TRBD2 might be the D (6 bases). Deletions cut 5 bases from V and 2 bases from J, with 13 bases between. The CDR3 loop spans 15 amino acids. Per the germline V gene, CDR1 is SGDLS and CDR2 is YYNGEE. This chain's CDR3 is CASRRGRENTGELFF. The CDR3 DNA reads as TGTGCCAGCAGAAGAGGGCGGGAAAACACCGGGGAGCTGTTTTTT. The variable domain in full, with the rest retrieved from reference TRBV9 and TRBJ2-2, is DSGVTQTPKHLITATGQRVTLRCSPRSGDLSVYWYQQSLDQGLQFLIQYYNGEERAKGNILERFSAQQFPDLHSELNLSSLELGDSALYFCASRRGRENTGELFFGEGSRLTVL.

This chain uses TRBV13 with TRBJ2-2; 9 positions match TRBD1. V dropped 5 bases and J dropped 3; count of bases not matched to a gene: 4. The CDR3 is 15 residues long. Germline CDR1 is PRHDT and CDR2 is FYEKMQ (reference sequence). In DNA, the CDR3 is TGTGCCAGCAGCCCGGGGACAGGGTACACCGGGGAGCTGTTTTTT. Translated, it gives CASSPGTGYTGELFF.

The chain links TRBV6-5 to TRBJ1-2; D is perhaps TRBD1 (6 bases). CDR1 and CDR2 (germline): MNHEY, SVGAGI. The CDR3 spans 15 residues. With 6 bases removed from V and 4 bases from J, the gap between germline ends came to 18 bases. For the CDR3, the DNA is TGTGCCAGCAGAGGGGGTGGGACGGCAACCTATGGCTACACCTTC. It encodes CASRGGGTATYGYTF.

This chain joins TRBV5-4 and TRBJ1-1; possibly TRBD1 for D (6 bases). The V gene's germline CDR1 is SGHNT and CDR2 YYREEE (reference sequence). The V end lost 4 bases, the J end lost 1 base, and 11 bases lay between the germline ends. The CDR3 covers 14 residues. CDR3 protein: CASSPGGANTEAFF. The CDR3, as DNA: TGTGCCAGCAGCCCGGGGGGGGCGAACACTGAAGCTTTCTTT.

This clone was counted between two and nine times. The rearrangement links TRBV6-5 to TRBJ1-1; TRBD1 is a possible D gene (5 bases). With 2 bases removed from V and 5 bases from J, the gap between germline ends came to 9 bases. The CDR3 consists of 13 residues. Germline values: CDR1 MNHEY, CDR2 SVGAGI. Here the CDR3 reads CASSYSGGTEAFF. In DNA form, the CDR3 reads TGTGCCAGCAGTTACAGCGGGGGGACTGAAGCTTTCTTT.

A few counts support this clone. The chain recombines TRBV4-3 with TRBJ2-7, with TRBD2 as a possible D gene (5 bases). Germline assignment: CDR1 LGHNA and CDR2 YSLEER. This CDR3 contains 16 residues. Trimming stripped 0 bases from V and 3 bases from J, with 15 bases between. Here the CDR3 reads CASSQDFSVSRYEQYF. Here the CDR3 DNA reads TGCGCCAGCAGCCAAGATTTTAGCGTCTCCCGCTACGAGCAGTACTTC.

This clone was picked up one time. A junction boundary mismatches the germline segment, possibly from a read error. This chain connects TRBV14 to TRBJ1-1; D call uncertain. The germline V gene encodes CDR1 SGHDN and CDR2 FVKESK. The CDR3 is 8 residues long. The CDR3 is CASSRAVF. CDR3 DNA: TGTGCCAGCAGCCGGGCCGTCTTT.

This chain connects TRBV4-3 to TRBJ2-1, with 7 bases aligning to TRBD2. Germline CDR1 LGHNA, CDR2 YSLEER. V was clipped by 1 base and J by 2 bases; unmatched bases: 5. The CDR3 has 16 residues. The CDR3 nucleotides are TGCGCCAGCAGCCAAGGGGCTAGCGGCACCTACAATGAGCAGTTCTTC. This sequence encodes CASSQGASGTYNEQFF.

The J gene is TRBJ1-2, the V gene TRBV21-1; TRBD1 was called by the table and not checked on the DNA. TRBV21-1 is flagged as a pseudogene. This CDR3 is 15 amino acids long. CDR3 in DNA: TGTGCCAGCGAGGACAGTTTGTGGTTGGACTCTGGCTACACCTTC. Translated: CASEDSLWLDSGYTF.

CDR3 nucleotides: TGTGCCAGCAGCCCCGGGGCGGGAGCCCAATTTTACAATGAGCAGTTCTTC. This codes for CASSPGAGAQFYNEQFF. V is TRBV11-3 and J is TRBJ2-1, with 7 bases aligning to TRBD2. Germline lookup yields CDR1 SGHNT and CDR2 YENEEA. CDR3 length: 17 amino acids. J was trimmed by 4 bases and V by 5 bases; bases with no gene match: 14.

V gene TRBV9 combines with J gene TRBJ2-7; 12 positions agree with TRBD2. The germline V gene encodes CDR1 SGDLS and CDR2 YYNGEE. V lost 0 bases and J lost 4; bases outside the gene matches: 5. The CDR3 contains 16 residues. DNA for the CDR3: TGTGCCAGCAGCGTAGCTGGGACTAGCGGGTTTTACGAGCAGTACTTC. It codes for CASSVAGTSGFYEQYF.

The V and J genes are TRBV29-1 and TRBJ1-5; a possible D gene is TRBD1 (6 bases). This CDR3 has 12 amino acids. CDR1 is SQVTM, CDR2 ANQGSEA, per germline. V lost 4 bases, J lost 5 bases, and 9 bases lay in between. CDR3: CSVAQGDQPQHF. In DNA form, the CDR3 reads TGCAGCGTTGCACAGGGAGATCAGCCCCAGCATTTT. The variable domain in full, with the rest retrieved from reference TRBV29-1 and TRBJ1-5, is SAVISQKPSRDICQRGTSLTIQCQVDSQVTMMFWYRQQPGQSLTLIATANQGSEATYESGFVIDKFPISRPNLTFSTLTVSNMSPEDSSIYLCSVAQGDQPQHFGDGTRLSIL.